This T cell receptor (beta chain) stems from a study of cytomegalovirus exposure and HLA in healthy donors. Study conclusions and caveats: With further analysis later on, most CMV-associated TCR beta chains appeared HLA-restricted. What TCR beta sequences reportedly achieved was accurate prediction of HLA-A and HLA-B alleles in most subjects. While the bulk of TCR sequences proved rare, some public TCRs turned up in many donors.

This PCR relied on a set of 60 Vbeta primers and 13 Jbeta primers. Using immunoSEQ multiplex PCR, the repertoire was profiled, and TCRdb retains in-frame clones only, with some absent. This sample has about 180,000 clones, with around 80% found just once. A word on this clone: Its specificity is unknown.

The CDR3 sequence is 19 residues long. V lost 5 bases and J lost 0; bases outside the gene matches: 18. CDR1 and CDR2 from the germline V gene are WNHNN and SYGVQD (reference sequence). Unrecorded immune exposures were likely, despite nominal health at sampling. This TCR derives from a girl aged 5-17 years in good health and CMV-seropositive. The chain uses TRBV10-1 and TRBJ1-1, with 7 bases lining up with TRBD1. Sequencing was performed on PBMCs. Here the CDR3 reads CASSRPRGDTGRMNTEAFF. The CDR3 DNA is TGCGCCAGCAGTAGACCCAGGGGGGACACAGGGCGGATGAACACTGAAGCTTTCTTT.